Listed below are T cell receptor beta chains from one sample, sequenced in a study of beta chain features in type 1 diabetes. Profiling relied on immunoSEQ multiplex PCR, and the TCRdb table lists in-frame clones only, not all of them. The table includes 350,000 to 450,000 clones, more than 13% detected once. The sample was naive CD4+ T cells from blood. Receptors originate from a woman under 30 in good health. CDR3s include the opening cysteine and the closing phenylalanine or tryptophan. D genes are given only for firm matches. A clone size is listed for some rows: how often the clone was seen (once, few, many), or a class if it is expanded.

D | size | J | V | DNA | CDR3
. | . | TRBJ2-2 | TRBV18 | TGTGCCAGCTCACCGAGGCAGGCGGGCACCGGGGAGCTGTTTTTT | CASSPRQAGTGELFF
TRBD1 | few | TRBJ1-2 | TRBV4-2 | TGTGCCAGCAGCCAAGATATGGACAGGGCCGACTATGGCTACACCTTC | CASSQDMDRADYGYTF
TRBD2 | . | TRBJ2-3 | TRBV7-3 | TGTGCCAGCAGCTCTGGACTAGCCCCAGATACGCAGTATTTT | CASSSGLAPDTQYF
. | . | TRBJ2-5 | TRBV4-3 | TGCGCCAGCAGCCAAGAAATGGACTCCCAAGAGACCCAGTACTTC | CASSQEMDSQETQYF
. | . | TRBJ2-7 | TRBV28 | TGTGCCAGCAGCTCGACAGTCTACGAGCAGTACTTC | CASSSTVYEQYF
TRBD2 | once | TRBJ2-2 | TRBV4-1 | TGCGCCAGCAGCCAAGCAGGGAGGGGAAGGAACACCGGGGAGCTGTTTTTT | CASSQAGRGRNTGELFF
TRBD2 | few | TRBJ2-7 | TRBV29-1 | TGCAGCGTTAATTCAGGGACTAGCGGAACCTACGAGCAGTACTTC | CSVNSGTSGTYEQYF
. | . | TRBJ1-1 | TRBV30 | TGTGCCTGGAGAGGCCCGGGGGTGGCTGAAGCTTTCTTT | CAWRGPGVAEAFF
. | . | TRBJ1-2 | TRBV11-2 | TGTGCCAGCAGCTTAGACCCGAAACGGAGCTATGGCTACACCTTC | CASSLDPKRSYGYTF
. | . | TRBJ2-1 | TRBV15 | TGTGCCACCAGCAGAGAATCAGGGCCCTACAATGAGCAGTTCTTC | CATSRESGPYNEQFF
. | . | TRBJ2-2 | TRBV9 | TGTGCCAGCAGCAGGGAGCCGAAGAACACCGGGGAGCTGTTTTTT | CASSREPKNTGELFF
. | . | TRBJ2-4 | TRBV9 | TGTGCCAGCAGCGTAGCTCACGGGGGTTTAACGGCCATTCAGTACTTC | CASSVAHGGLTAIQYF
TRBD1 | . | TRBJ2-1 | TRBV30 | TGTGCCTGGAGAGCATTCGACAGGGATTACAATGAGCAGTTCTTC | CAWRAFDRDYNEQFF
. | . | TRBJ2-1 | TRBV30 | TGTGCCTGGAGTGGGACAGTTCTTAACAATGAGCAGTTCTTC | CAWSGTVLNNEQFF
. | . | TRBJ1-2 | TRBV6-1 | TGTGCCAGCAGAGGAGGGAACTATGGCTACACCTTC | CASRGGNYGYTF
. | . | TRBJ2-1 | TRBV9 | TGTGCCAGCAGCCCTCAGCGCGAGCAGTTCTTC | CASSPQREQFF
. | . | TRBJ2-1 | TRBV13 | TGTGCCAGCGAGGAGGGGCTAGAGAACAATGAGCAGTTCTTC | CASEEGLENNEQFF
TRBD2 | . | TRBJ2-7 | TRBV27 | TGTGCCAGCAGTCCGTGGACTAGCGGGAGCGAGCAGTACTTC | CASSPWTSGSEQYF
. | . | TRBJ2-3 | TRBV7-9 | TGTGCCAGCAGCCCTTCCCGAATCGGGAGTCGAGATACGCAGTATTTT | CASSPSRIGSRDTQYF
. | few | TRBJ1-5 | TRBV2 | TGTGCCAGCAAGTTAGGGAGGGATCAGCCCCAGCATTTT | CASKLGRDQPQHF
. | few | TRBJ2-3 | TRBV20-1 | TGCAGTGCTAGGGGGCCAGATACGCAGTATTTT | CSARGPDTQYF
. | . | TRBJ1-2 | TRBV5-4 | TGTGCCAGCAGCGGCGGAGGGGCCTATGGCTACACCTTC | CASSGGGAYGYTF
. | few | TRBJ2-1 | TRBV6-6 | TGTGCCAGCAGCAGACTTAGCTCCTACAATGAGCAGTTCTTC | CASSRLSSYNEQFF
. | few | TRBJ1-2 | TRBV4-3 | TGCGCCAGCGGACTACAAGGTTATGGCTACACCTTC | CASGLQGYGYTF
TRBD2 | . | TRBJ2-7 | TRBV5-1 | TGCGCCAGCAGCTCGGGGGGAACCCTCGAAGAGCAGTACTTC | CASSSGGTLEEQYF
. | . | TRBJ2-5 | TRBV9 | TGTGCCAGCAGCGCAGGACAGCCCCAAGAGACCCAGTACTTC | CASSAGQPQETQYF
. | . | TRBJ2-5 | TRBV7-2 | TGTGCCAGCAGCTTAGGAACCTCCCGGGGACAAGAGACCCAGTACTTC | CASSLGTSRGQETQYF
TRBD1 | . | TRBJ1-2 | TRBV28 | TGTGCCAGCAGTTTAGACAGGGGGCCTCGATATGGCTACACCTTC | CASSLDRGPRYGYTF
TRBD2 | once | TRBJ2-7 | TRBV9 | TGTGCCAGCAGCAAAGGGACTAGCGGATCCTACGAGCAGTACTTC | CASSKGTSGSYEQYF
. | . | TRBJ1-2 | TRBV29-1 | TGCAGCGTTGAAACGAACTTTAACTATGGCTACACCTTC | CSVETNFNYGYTF
TRBD1 | few | TRBJ2-1 | TRBV19 | TGTGCCAGTAGTATTCTGGGACAGGGGGCGGATGAGCAGTTCTTC | CASSILGQGADEQFF
. | . | TRBJ2-1 | TRBV12-5 | TGTGCTAGTGGTTTGGCCACCTCTAGCGAATACAATGAGCAGTTCTTC | CASGLATSSEYNEQFF
. | . | TRBJ2-5 | TRBV18 | TGTGCCAGCTCAATGTCTGAAGAGACCCAGTACTTC | CASSMSEETQYF
. | . | TRBJ2-5 | TRBV18 | TGTGCCAGCTCACCCCAATCGGGGGAGACCCAGTACTTC | CASSPQSGETQYF
. | few | TRBJ1-1 | TRBV20-1 | TGCAGTGCTAGGGGCGGGGGGCAGGCTTTCTTT | CSARGGGQAFF
TRBD2 | few | TRBJ2-7 | TRBV28 | TGTGCCAGCAGTTTTGCGGGGGTCACCTACGAGCAGTACTTC | CASSFAGVTYEQYF
TRBD2 | . | TRBJ2-1 | TRBV29-1 | TGCAGCGTTGTAAGGACTAGCGGGAATGAGCAGTTCTTC | CSVVRTSGNEQFF
TRBD1 | few | TRBJ1-1 | TRBV28 | TGTGCCAGCAGTCTCCCAGGGGGCGGCACTGAAGCTTTCTTT | CASSLPGGGTEAFF
. | . | TRBJ1-1 | TRBV6-1 | TGTGCCAGCGATACTAAGAGGCCACGGAACACTGAAGCTTTCTTT | CASDTKRPRNTEAFF
TRBD1 | few | TRBJ1-5 | TRBV6-5 | TGTGCCAGCAGTTTACAGGGACAGGGAAAGGGTCAGCCCCAGCATTTT | CASSLQGQGKGQPQHF
. | few | TRBJ2-3 | TRBV5-1 | TGCGCCAGCAGCTTGGTCCGGACAGCCACAGATACGCAGTATTTT | CASSLVRTATDTQYF
TRBD1 | . | TRBJ2-1 | TRBV28 | TGTGCCAGCAGGTACCGGGACAGGAGCTACAATGAGCAGTTCTTC | CASRYRDRSYNEQFF
. | few | TRBJ1-1 | TRBV30 | TGTGCCTGGAGTCAGGGGCCCACTGAAGCTTTCTTT | CAWSQGPTEAFF
TRBD2 | . | TRBJ2-7 | TRBV11-2 | TGTGCCAGCAGCGTCCAGACTAGCGGCTACGAGCAGTACTTC | CASSVQTSGYEQYF
. | . | TRBJ1-2 | TRBV29-1 | TGCAGCGTTGAGGGGAGAGCAATCGACTATGGCTACACCTTC | CSVEGRAIDYGYTF
. | . | TRBJ2-1 | TRBV18 | TGTGCCAGCTCACCACTAGTAGCCGGCTCCTACAATGAGCAGTTCTTC | CASSPLVAGSYNEQFF
TRBD2 | few | TRBJ2-1 | TRBV19 | TGTGCCAGTAGTATATCTAGCGGGACGTACAATGAGCAGTTCTTC | CASSISSGTYNEQFF
. | few | TRBJ2-1 | TRBV7-9 | TGTGCCAGCAGCTTTTCTAACAATGAGCAGTTCTTC | CASSFSNNEQFF
TRBD2 | . | TRBJ2-1 | TRBV30 | TGTGCCTGGCTACCGAGGACTAGCAATTTAGGGCAGTTCTTC | CAWLPRTSNLGQFF
TRBD2 | few | TRBJ2-5 | TRBV2 | TGTGCCAGCAGTGATTCTTTAGCGGGAGAGACCCAGTACTTC | CASSDSLAGETQYF
TRBD1 | . | TRBJ2-7 | TRBV7-9 | TGTGCCAGCAGCCCGGACAGGGGAAGCTCCTACGAGCAGTACTTC | CASSPDRGSSYEQYF
TRBD1 | few | TRBJ2-3 | TRBV6-5 | TGTGCCAGCAGTTACTCGGACAGGGGGGGTGCGTATTTT | CASSYSDRGGAYF
. | few | TRBJ2-1 | TRBV9 | TGTGCCAGCAGCGTAGCCCCGGTTTGGAGGGAGGCTGAGCAGTTCTTC | CASSVAPVWREAEQFF
TRBD1 | . | TRBJ2-2 | TRBV7-9 | TGTGCCAGCAGCTCAGGGACAGGGGCGTGGACCGGGGAGCTGTTTTTT | CASSSGTGAWTGELFF
. | few | TRBJ1-1 | TRBV28 | TGTGCCAGCAGTTTAGTTGGCTTGGCTTTCTTT | CASSLVGLAFF
. | few | TRBJ1-1 | TRBV28 | TGTGCCAGCAGTACTATGAACACTGAAGCTTTCTTT | CASSTMNTEAFF
. | few | TRBJ2-5 | TRBV2 | TGTGCCAGCAGTGACGTGGGGAGGGAGACCCAGTACTTC | CASSDVGRETQYF
TRBD2 | . | TRBJ2-7 | TRBV7-9 | TGTGCCAGCAGCTCGGGCCATTTAGCGGGCTCCTACGAGCAGTACTTC | CASSSGHLAGSYEQYF
. | . | TRBJ1-4 | TRBV27 | TGTGCCAGCAGACGTTACAGAGAACAGGAAAAACTGTTTTTT | CASRRYREQEKLFF
TRBD1 | . | TRBJ2-1 | TRBV6-5 | TGTGCCAGCAGGGACCGGGACAGGAACAATGAGCAGTTCTTC | CASRDRDRNNEQFF